This TCR beta chain was recorded in a study of shared clonotypes between healthy human individuals. Study overall: The cohort had a couple of women and a few men, ages 18 to 49.

Each unsorted sample relied on roughly 90 million PBMCs as its source of genomic DNA. The assay ran at deep level. Under the authors' procedure: Filtering differed since immunoSEQ provided only junctions, with no quality scores. TCRdb's table, derived via immunoSEQ multiplex PCR, lists solely in-frame clones and lacks some. V and J calls and clone size are copied from that table; D and trimming were computed from the DNA. The profile shows around 450,000 clones, about 85% of them singletons. Per the germline V gene, CDR1 is SGHRS and CDR2 is YFSETQ. V shed 0 bases and J 6 bases; nucleotides not matched to a gene: 9. The CDR3 extends over 16 amino acids.

The rearrangement uses TRBV5-1 and TRBJ2-7; 10 bases agree with TRBD2. Sequenced sample: PBMCs. The receptor was isolated from a middle-aged woman in good health. Some clones in this sample may be carry-over from other donors' samples. In DNA, the CDR3 is TGCGCCAGCAGCTTGGCCGTGTCTAGCGGGAGTACCGAGCAGTACTTC. This gives the protein CASSLAVSSGSTEQYF. The complete variable domain, with remaining parts taken from reference TRBV5-1 and TRBJ2-7, reads KAGVTQTPRYLIKTRGQQVTLSCSPISGHRSVSWYQQTPGQGLQFLFEYFSETQRNKGNFPGRFSGRQFSNSRSEMNVSTLELGDSALYLCASSLAVSSGSTEQYFGPGTRLTVT.